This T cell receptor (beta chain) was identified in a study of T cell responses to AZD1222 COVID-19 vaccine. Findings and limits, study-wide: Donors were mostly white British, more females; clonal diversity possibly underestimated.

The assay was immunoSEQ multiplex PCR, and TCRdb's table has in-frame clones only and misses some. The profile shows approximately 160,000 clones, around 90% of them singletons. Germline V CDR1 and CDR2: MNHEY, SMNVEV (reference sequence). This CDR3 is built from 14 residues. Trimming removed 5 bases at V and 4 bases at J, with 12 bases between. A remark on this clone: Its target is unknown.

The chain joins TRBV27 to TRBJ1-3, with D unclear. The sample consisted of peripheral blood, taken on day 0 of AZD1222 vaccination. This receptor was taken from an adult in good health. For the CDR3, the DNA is TGTGCCAGCAGTAGCGCCGAGCTCGGAAACACCATATATTTT. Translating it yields CASSSAELGNTIYF.